These 10 T cell receptor beta chains were sequenced from one sample in a study of beta chain features in type 1 diabetes. Findings and caveats of the study: Within each of all four CD4+ subsets, Type 1 diabetes patients had TCRB CDR3s that were moderately but significantly shorter.

Which antigens these TCRs recognize remains unknown. The study reverse transcribed the entire isolated RNA, so it sequenced expressed TCRB transcripts. Repertoires were generated with immunoSEQ multiplex PCR, while TCRdb's copy carries only in-frame clones and drops some. Among approximately 600,000 clones, roughly an eighth were seen once, and the ten largest hold 0.095% to 0.15%. Source material: naive CD4+ T cells from blood. The receptors were gathered from a man aged 25-45 years with type 1 diabetes.

There are a few counts of this clone. The chain is built from TRBV7-6 and TRBJ2-1; D tentatively reads TRBD1 or TRBD2 (5 bases each). The germline CDR1 and CDR2 sequences are SGHVS and FNYEAQ. The CDR3 is 16 residues long. V dropped 4 bases and J dropped 0 bases, with 13 bases sitting between them. CDR3 nucleotide sequence: TGTGCCAGCAGCTCCCCGGGACGGAGCTCCTACAATGAGCAGTTCTTC. This codes for CASSSPGRSSYNEQFF.

The chain is built from TRBV5-1 and TRBJ1-1, with 7 bases identical to TRBD1. Germline CDR1 is SGHRS and CDR2 is YFSETQ. Trimming took 6 bases from V and 0 from J; bases not matched to a gene: 5. This CDR3 comprises 14 residues. CDR3 in amino acids: CASTQGGVNTEAFF. The DNA for the CDR3 is TGCGCCAGCACCCAGGGGGGTGTGAACACTGAAGCTTTCTTT.

This clone came up a few times. The chain uses TRBV5-1 and TRBJ1-5; no firm D call. V was trimmed by 4 bases and J by 0 bases, leaving 11 bases between them. In germline, CDR1 is SGHRS, CDR2 YFSETQ. The CDR3 totals 15 residues. CDR3 in amino acids: CASSPSGYSNQPQHF. The CDR3 DNA reads as TGCGCCAGCAGCCCCTCCGGCTATAGCAATCAGCCCCAGCATTTT.

The rearrangement links TRBV7-2 to TRBJ2-3; D is ambiguous. Germline CDR1 reads SGHTA; CDR2 reads FQGNSA. Trimming pared 5 bases from V and 0 bases from J, leaving 9 bases between. This CDR3 comprises 14 residues. The CDR3: CASSQMHSTDTQYF. Written as DNA, the CDR3 is TGTGCCAGCAGCCAGATGCATAGCACAGATACGCAGTATTTT.

The chain is built from TRBV18 and TRBJ1-3, with D perhaps matching TRBD1 (5 bases). CDR1 is KGHSH, CDR2 LQKENI, per germline. V was pared by 0 bases and J by 2 bases, with 8 bases between. The CDR3 contains 15 residues. The CDR3: CASSPPGEPGNTIYF. Here the CDR3 DNA reads TGTGCCAGCTCACCACCAGGGGAGCCTGGAAACACCATATATTTT.

This clone turned up a few times. This chain connects TRBV4-3 to TRBJ2-7; a weak D match, TRBD2 (5 bases). The CDR3 has 12 amino acids. CDR1 and CDR2 from the germline V gene are LGHNA and YSLEER. V dropped 4 bases and J dropped 7 bases, with 11 bases sitting between them. CDR3 sequence: CASSRFPGEQYF. CDR3 sequence (DNA): TGCGCCAGCAGCCGATTCCCGGGGGAGCAGTACTTC.

Turning to this clone: Other DNA sequences from this sample encode an identical CDR3 as well. The chain combines TRBV6-5 with TRBJ2-1, with D perhaps assigned TRBD1 or TRBD2 (5 bases each). Trimming cost V 4 bases and J 5 bases, with 9 bases left between them. Germline CDR1 is MNHEY and CDR2 is SVGAGI. The CDR3 runs 13 residues. CDR3 DNA: TGTGCCAGCAGTTCTCGAGGGGACAATGAGCAGTTCTTC. Translated, it gives CASSSRGDNEQFF.

The sample holds a few counts of this clone. This sequence joins TRBV2 and TRBJ1-2; a weak D match, TRBD1 (5 bases). This CDR3 has 14 amino acids. Germline CDR1 SNHLY, CDR2 FYNNEI. V was shortened by 6 bases and J by 7 bases, with 18 bases between the two germline ends. Here the CDR3 reads CASSPRKSGSGYTF. CDR3 bases: TGTGCCAGCAGCCCCAGAAAGTCAGGGAGTGGCTACACCTTC.

V is TRBV6-6 and J is TRBJ1-2; D call uncertain. The germline V gene has CDR1 MNHNY and CDR2 SVGAGI (reference sequence). The V and J ends lost 2 bases and 4 bases respectively, with 8 bases between them. CDR3 size: 13 residues. In DNA form, the CDR3 reads TGTGCCAGCAGTTACATCGAACGCTATGGCTACACCTTC. Amino acid sequence: CASSYIERYGYTF.

The chain carries TRBV23-1 and TRBJ1-2; maybe TRBD1 (6 bases). Being an ORF, TRBV23-1 has a function that is uncertain. This CDR3 has 17 amino acids. Between the trimmed V and J ends, which lost 2 bases and 4 bases, there was a span of 20 bases. As DNA, the CDR3 is TGCGCCAGCAGTCAACGGGGAGCACAGGGACCAGGCTATGGCTACACCTTC. Protein: CASSQRGAQGPGYGYTF.